What follows is one T cell receptor (beta chain) and its context. Antigen unknown. This sample is drawn from a study of cytomegalovirus exposure and HLA in healthy donors. The study's findings and limits: In a later analysis, common viral pathogens appeared linked to several of the most significant clusters. In an earlier analysis, most TCR beta V segments were productive about 87% or about 30% of the time. Highest at DRB1 and lowest at HLA-C, TCR association rates differed among HLA loci in a later analysis.

PCR amplification relied on 60 Vbeta primers (plus 13 Jbeta primers). The assay was immunoSEQ multiplex PCR, and TCRdb's table has in-frame clones only and misses some. The repertoire holds 90,000 or so clones, with approximately 80% as singletons. CDR1 and CDR2 from the germline V gene are MNHEY and SVGAGI. V was clipped by 5 bases and J by 0 bases, with 7 bases between them. The CDR3 runs 13 residues. V is TRBV6-5 and J is TRBJ1-1; no firm D call. This clonotype was sampled from a woman in her forties or fifties in good health and CMV-seropositive. The sample consisted of PBMCs. The CDR3 reads CASSALVNTEAFF. As DNA, the CDR3 is TGTGCCAGCAGTGCGTTGGTGAACACTGAAGCTTTCTTT.